Each of the 28 T cell receptor beta chains below was sequenced from the same sample in a study of identifying expanded T cells in peripheral blood. The data were produced by immunoSEQ multiplex PCR, yet TCRdb's version contains in-frame clones alone and is incomplete. The data contain over 70,000 clones, approximately 90% of them seen just once; the ten biggest clones take up 15% to 20%. Sample: blood. The source of these receptors is a person aged 18-70 years in good health.

This clone has just one count. The CDR3 sequence: CASSRNIGQPQHF. As DNA, the CDR3 is TGTGCCAGCAGTAGGAATATTGGGCAGCCCCAGCATTTT. The chain employs TRBV2 and TRBJ1-5; D is undetermined. The CDR3 has 13 amino acids. Germline V gene lookup returns CDR1 SNHLY and CDR2 FYNNEI. V shed 5 bases and J shed 7 bases, with 12 bases lying between them.

The rearrangement joins TRBV7-9 to TRBJ1-4; D remains unclear. Germline assignment: CDR1 SEHNR and CDR2 FQNEAQ (reference sequence). Trimming removed 1 base at V and 5 bases at J, with 8 bases between. CDR3 length equals 14 residues. CDR3 sequence reads: CASSLGLLNEKLFF. CDR3 sequence (DNA): TGTGCCAGCAGCTTAGGTCTGCTAAATGAAAAACTGTTTTTT.

V is TRBV5-8 and J is TRBJ1-5; D perhaps matches TRBD1 (5 bases). The CDR3 is 16 amino acids. Trimming removed 6 bases at V and 6 bases at J, with 22 bases between. The germline V gene encodes CDR1 SGHTS and CDR2 YDEGEE. CDR3 DNA sequence: TGTGCCAGCACCTATGAAGGGGCAGGGTACCCTCAGCCCCAGCATTTT. It is translated as CASTYEGAGYPQPQHF.

CDR3 protein: CASRPTGTDTQYF. The CDR3 region has the DNA TGTGCCAGCAGACCGACAGGCACAGATACGCAGTATTTT. The V and J genes are TRBV27 and TRBJ2-3; D is perhaps TRBD1 (5 bases). The CDR3 is 13 residues long. V lost 6 bases and J lost 1, with 8 bases in between. In germline, CDR1 is MNHEY, CDR2 SMNVEV (reference sequence).

The table lists this clone with a few counts. This chain joins TRBV18 and TRBJ2-3, with D possibly matching TRBD2 (5 bases). Germline loops: CDR1 KGHSH, CDR2 LQKENI. V dropped 0 bases and J dropped 5 bases, with 12 bases sitting between them. This CDR3 is 15 amino acids long. CDR3 region: CASSPPLRGQDTQYF. The CDR3, as DNA: TGTGCCAGCTCACCACCTCTTCGCGGGCAAGATACGCAGTATTTT.

V gene TRBV19 combines with J gene TRBJ1-2, with D possibly TRBD1 on 5 matching bases. V dropped 5 bases and J dropped 2 bases, with 6 bases sitting between them. This CDR3 is 12 amino acids long. The germline CDR1 and CDR2 sequences are LNHDA and SQIVND (reference sequence). The CDR3 region is CASSRDNYGYTF. The CDR3 coding sequence is TGTGCCAGTAGTCGGGACAACTATGGCTACACCTTC.

The chain is built from TRBV7-9 and TRBJ1-1, with a possible D match to TRBD1 (5 bases). The CDR3 consists of 14 residues. The germline CDR1 and CDR2 sequences are SEHNR and FQNEAQ (reference sequence). Trimming left V 7 bases short and J 4 bases short, with 16 bases between. The CDR3 DNA follows: TGTGCCAGCACCCCTAGGGGAAGGAGCACTGAAGCTTTCTTT. It specifies CASTPRGRSTEAFF.

This chain links TRBV6-6 with TRBJ1-5; possibly TRBD1 for D (5 bases). Germline CDR1 MNHNY, CDR2 SVGAGI (reference sequence). The V end lost 6 bases, the J end lost 2 bases, and 14 bases lay between the germline ends. The CDR3 contains 15 residues. The CDR3 spells CASRPPGGGNQPQHF. In nucleotides, the CDR3 is TGTGCCAGCAGGCCCCCCGGGGGGGGCAATCAGCCCCAGCATTTT.

This clone was observed a handful of times. This rearrangement joins TRBV4-1 to TRBJ1-5; D is unclear. Germline V gives CDR1 MGHRA, CDR2 YSYEKL. Trimming removed 2 bases at V and 7 bases at J, with 9 bases between. The CDR3 runs to 13 residues. The CDR3 sequence: CASSQLGLQPQHF. The CDR3 nucleotides are TGCGCCAGCAGCCAATTAGGGCTCCAGCCCCAGCATTTT.

The genes are TRBV21-1 and TRBJ1-5; TRBD1 was called by the table and not checked on the DNA. TRBV21-1 constitutes a pseudogene. The CDR3 extends over 9 amino acids. Written as DNA, the CDR3 is TGTGCCAGCAGCAAAGAGGGGGCCTTT. Translated, it gives CASSKEGAF.

The chain uses TRBV27 and TRBJ1-3, with 8 nucleotides matching TRBD1. The J segment lost 4 bases and the V segment lost 5 bases, leaving 4 bases of the junction unmatched. The CDR3 contains 14 residues. The germline V gene has CDR1 MNHEY and CDR2 SMNVEV (reference sequence). CDR3 DNA sequence: TGTGCCAGCAGTCAGACAGGGGCGGGAAACACCATATATTTT. The encoded protein is CASSQTGAGNTIYF.

The CDR3 nucleotides read TGTGCCAGCGGGGGGACAGGGGGCGCGTCAAATGAGCAGTTCTTC. Translating gives CASGGTGGASNEQFF. The V call is TRBV11-2, the J call TRBJ2-1; TRBD1 matches at 12 bases. The V gene's germline CDR1 is SGHAT and CDR2 FQNNGV. With V trimmed by 8 bases and J by 7 bases, 9 bases remained unmatched. The CDR3 is 15 residues long.

The rearrangement uses TRBV10-3 and TRBJ2-7, with D unresolved. Germline CDR1 is ENHRY and CDR2 is SYGVKD. This CDR3 is built from 12 residues. Trimming removed 4 bases at V and 8 bases at J, with 12 bases between. The CDR3 DNA reads as TGTGCCATCAGTGGACTGGGCGAGCAGCAGTACTTC. Protein product: CAISGLGEQQYF.

The chain has TRBV7-2 and TRBJ2-4; D not resolved. This CDR3 has 14 amino acids. Germline V gene data show CDR1 as SGHTA and CDR2 as FQGNSA. Trimming removed 1 base from V and 0 bases from J, with 4 bases in between. CDR3 in amino acids: CASSLVSAKNIQYF. In DNA form, the CDR3 reads TGTGCCAGCAGCTTAGTCTCAGCCAAAAACATTCAGTACTTC.

The chain uses TRBV18 and TRBJ1-1; D is uncertain. The CDR3 has 13 residues. Trimming removed 0 bases at V and 1 base at J, with 3 bases between. Germline CDR1 and CDR2: KGHSH and LQKENI. The CDR3 region is CASSPPPNTEAFF. The CDR3 DNA reads as TGTGCCAGCTCACCACCGCCGAACACTGAAGCTTTCTTT. The variable domain in full, completed from reference TRBV18 and TRBJ1-1, reads NAGVMQNPRHLVRRRGQEARLRCSPMKGHSHVYWYRQLPEEGLKFMVYLQKENIIDESGMPKERFSAEFPKEGPSILRIQQVVRGDSAAYFCASSPPPNTEAFFGQGTRLTVV.

This chain connects TRBV30 to TRBJ1-3; no clear D gene. V dropped 2 bases and J dropped 2 bases, with 7 bases sitting between them. The CDR3 is 13 residues long. CDR1 GTSNPN and CDR2 SVGIG come from the germline V gene (reference sequence). The CDR3 protein is CAWSRGTGNTIYF. The DNA for the CDR3 is TGTGCCTGGAGTCGAGGGACTGGAAACACCATATATTTT.

The rearrangement joins TRBV7-6 to TRBJ2-7; no clear D gene. The ends were cut back, 1 base at V and 2 bases at J, with 9 bases in the middle. Germline V gives CDR1 SGHVS, CDR2 FNYEAQ. The CDR3 has 14 residues. Here the CDR3 DNA reads TGTGCCAGCAGCTTAGGGTCAGGTGCCTACGAGCAGTACTTC. Amino acids: CASSLGSGAYEQYF.

The rearrangement links TRBV19 to TRBJ1-2, with 10 bases identical to TRBD1. Germline assignment: CDR1 LNHDA and CDR2 SQIVND (reference sequence). Trimming removed 3 bases from V and 7 bases from J; junction bases left unmatched: 8. This CDR3 region has 15 residues. The CDR3 DNA sequence: TGTGCCAGTAGTATCCTCGGGACAGGGGAAGGTGGCTACACCTTC. Protein sequence: CASSILGTGEGGYTF.

About this clone: This may come from a read error, since a much larger clone is one base off. The V and J genes are TRBV4-3 and TRBJ2-3, with TRBD2 matching 12 bases. CDR1 and CDR2 (germline): LGHNA, YSLEER. This CDR3 is built from 15 residues. Trimming removed 1 base from V and 4 bases from J; junction bases left unmatched: 0. CDR3 protein: CASSQASGGADTQYF. The CDR3, as DNA: TGCGCCAGCAGCCAAGCTAGCGGGGGGGCAGATACGCAGTATTTT.

The J gene is TRBJ1-1, the V gene TRBV7-2; D gene unclear. The CDR3 totals 14 residues. The V gene lost 7 bases and the J gene lost 4 bases, with 16 bases spanning the gap. CDR1 and CDR2 from the germline V gene are SGHTA and FQGNSA. The CDR3, as DNA: TGTGCCAGCACCCCGAGAGAAGTTCCCACTGAAGCTTTCTTT. Its protein is CASTPREVPTEAFF.

This clone was recorded a few times. The chain employs TRBV15 and TRBJ2-3; 10 nucleotides match TRBD2. This CDR3 is built from 15 residues. The V gene's germline CDR1 is LNHNV and CDR2 YYDKDF (reference sequence). The junction had 5 bases not matched to a gene; V was cut back by 5 bases and J by 3 bases. The CDR3 here is CATSGGTSETDTQYF. Here the CDR3 DNA reads TGTGCCACCAGCGGCGGGACTAGCGAGACAGATACGCAGTATTTT.

The chain is built from TRBV27 and TRBJ2-1; the D is unclear. The CDR3 spans 13 residues. Germline values: CDR1 MNHEY, CDR2 SMNVEV (reference sequence). The germline V and J ends were trimmed by 5 bases and 0 bases, with 5 bases remaining between them. CDR3 DNA sequence: TGTGCCAGCAGTGGCAGCTCCTACAATGAGCAGTTCTTC. Translating it yields CASSGSSYNEQFF.

The chain employs TRBV6-5 and TRBJ1-2; TRBD1 matches at 8 bases. This CDR3 contains 15 residues. With 2 bases clipped from V and 8 bases from J, the junction kept 10 bases outside the gene matches. CDR1 and CDR2 from the germline V gene are MNHEY and SVGAGI. CDR3 sequence: CASSYGAGGQFGYTF. The CDR3 DNA sequence: TGTGCCAGCAGTTACGGCGCAGGGGGCCAGTTCGGCTACACCTTC.

The rearrangement links TRBV11-2 to TRBJ2-5, with TRBD1 as a possible D gene (5 bases). CDR3 size: 13 residues. The germline V gene encodes CDR1 SGHAT and CDR2 FQNNGV. V lost 3 bases, J lost 4 bases, and 9 bases lay in between. The CDR3 bases are TGTGCCAGCAGCTTTTCAGGGCTAGAGACCCAGTACTTC. Encoded protein: CASSFSGLETQYF.

This chain uses TRBV7-2 with TRBJ2-3; TRBD2 matches at 7 bases. The CDR3 totals 17 residues. CDR1 SGHTA and CDR2 FQGNSA come from the germline V gene. V shed 1 base and J 1 base; nucleotides not matched to a gene: 8. DNA for the CDR3: TGTGCCAGCAGCTTAGAGCCTAGCGGTTTCCGCACAGATACGCAGTATTTT. Protein product: CASSLEPSGFRTDTQYF.

On this clone itself: Additional DNA sequences in this sample encode the identical CDR3. The chain is built from TRBV7-9 and TRBJ2-1, with unresolved D. The germline V gene has CDR1 SEHNR and CDR2 FQNEAQ (reference sequence). The CDR3 has 13 residues. V shed 3 bases and J shed 0 bases, with 3 bases lying between them. This CDR3 is CASSLGSYNEQFF. In DNA form, the CDR3 reads TGTGCCAGCAGCTTGGGCTCCTACAATGAGCAGTTCTTC.

The chain carries TRBV7-6 and TRBJ2-7, with TRBD1 matching over 9 bases. The length of the CDR3 is 13 residues. The germline gives CDR1 SGHVS, CDR2 FNYEAQ. J gave up 6 bases and V 5 bases, and 5 bases lay outside the gene matches. CDR3 bases: TGTGCCAGCAGCCAGGGACAGGGATCCGAGCAGTACTTC. Translating gives CASSQGQGSEQYF.

The chain employs TRBV5-8 and TRBJ1-5, with D hard to call. CDR3 length: 15 residues. Germline V gene sequence: CDR1 SGHTS, CDR2 YDEGEE. Trimming removed 0 bases at V and 9 bases at J, with 16 bases between. The CDR3 DNA reads TGTGCCAGCAGCTTGGGGTCACCGGGTGATGGGCCCCAGCATTTT. Residues: CASSLGSPGDGPQHF.